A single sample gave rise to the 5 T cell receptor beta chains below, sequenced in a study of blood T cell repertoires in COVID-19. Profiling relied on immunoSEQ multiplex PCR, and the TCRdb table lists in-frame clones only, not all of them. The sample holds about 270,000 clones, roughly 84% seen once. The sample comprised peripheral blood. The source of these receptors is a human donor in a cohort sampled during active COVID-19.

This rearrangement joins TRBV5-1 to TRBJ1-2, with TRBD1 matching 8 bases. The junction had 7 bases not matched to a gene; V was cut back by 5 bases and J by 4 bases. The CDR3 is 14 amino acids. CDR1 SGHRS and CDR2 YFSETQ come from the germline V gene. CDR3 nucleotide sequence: TGCGCCAGCAGAACCGGGACAGGATCCTATGGCTACACCTTC. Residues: CASRTGTGSYGYTF. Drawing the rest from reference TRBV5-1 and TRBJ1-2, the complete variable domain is KAGVTQTPRYLIKTRGQQVTLSCSPISGHRSVSWYQQTPGQGLQFLFEYFSETQRNKGNFPGRFSGRQFSNSRSEMNVSTLELGDSALYLCASRTGTGSYGYTFGSGTRLTVV.

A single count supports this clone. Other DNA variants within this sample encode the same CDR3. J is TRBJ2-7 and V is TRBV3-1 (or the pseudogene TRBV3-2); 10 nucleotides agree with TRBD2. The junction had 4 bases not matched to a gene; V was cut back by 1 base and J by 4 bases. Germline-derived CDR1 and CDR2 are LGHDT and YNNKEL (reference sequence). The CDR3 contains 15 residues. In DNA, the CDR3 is TGTGCCAGCAGCCAAGGGACTAGCGGTCGATACGAGCAGTACTTC. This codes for CASSQGTSGRYEQYF.

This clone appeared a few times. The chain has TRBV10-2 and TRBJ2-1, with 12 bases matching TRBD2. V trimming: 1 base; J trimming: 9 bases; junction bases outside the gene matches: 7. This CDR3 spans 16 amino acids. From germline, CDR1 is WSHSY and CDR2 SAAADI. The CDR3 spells CASSEFSSGGAIEQFF. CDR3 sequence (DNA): TGCGCCAGCAGTGAGTTTTCTAGCGGGGGGGCTATTGAGCAGTTCTTC.

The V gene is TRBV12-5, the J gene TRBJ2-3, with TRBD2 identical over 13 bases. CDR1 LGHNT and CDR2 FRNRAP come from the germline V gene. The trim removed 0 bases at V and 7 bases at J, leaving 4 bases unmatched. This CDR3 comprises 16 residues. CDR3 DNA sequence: TGTGCTAGTGGTTTGGTACTAGCGGGGGGGCCCTATACGCAGTATTTT. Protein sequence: CASGLVLAGGPYTQYF.

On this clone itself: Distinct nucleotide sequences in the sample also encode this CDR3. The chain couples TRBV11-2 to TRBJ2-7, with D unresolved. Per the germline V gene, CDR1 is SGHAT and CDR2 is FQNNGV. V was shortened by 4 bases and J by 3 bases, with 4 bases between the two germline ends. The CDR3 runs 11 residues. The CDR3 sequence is CASSSYYEQYF. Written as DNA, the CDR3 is TGTGCCAGCAGCTCGTACTACGAGCAGTACTTC.